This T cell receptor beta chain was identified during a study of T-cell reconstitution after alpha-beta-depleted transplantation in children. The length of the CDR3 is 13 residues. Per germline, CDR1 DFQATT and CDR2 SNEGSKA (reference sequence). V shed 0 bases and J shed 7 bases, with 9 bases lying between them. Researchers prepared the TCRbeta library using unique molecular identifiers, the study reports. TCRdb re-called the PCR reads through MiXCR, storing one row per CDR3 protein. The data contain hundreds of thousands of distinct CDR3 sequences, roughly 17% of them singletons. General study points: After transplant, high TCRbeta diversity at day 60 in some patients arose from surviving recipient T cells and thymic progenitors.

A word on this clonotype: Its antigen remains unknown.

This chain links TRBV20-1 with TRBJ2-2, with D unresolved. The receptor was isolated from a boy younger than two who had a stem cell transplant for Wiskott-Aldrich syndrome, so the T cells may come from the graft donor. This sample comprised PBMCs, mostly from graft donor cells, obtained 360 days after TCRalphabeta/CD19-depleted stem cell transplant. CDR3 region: CSAREKRNGELFF. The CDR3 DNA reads TGCAGTGCTAGAGAAAAGAGGAACGGGGAGCTGTTTTTT.